This TCR beta chain was found in a study of draining lymph node invasion in breast cancer (dated by TCRdb to 2019 to 2021). A note on the overall study: Histology and cytokeratin immunohistochemistry were used to diagnose nodal metastasis, and EpCAM/CD45 flow cytometry was used to confirm the diagnosis. Across breast cancer tissues, a separate targeted assay used bulk TCR-beta CDR3 sequencing to compare sorted memory regulatory T cells with memory conventional CD4 T cells. The separate targeted TCR sequencing included lymph nodes from five patients, and primary tumors were also sequenced for most of those five patients. Each patient contributed matched non-invaded and tumor-invaded tumor-draining lymph nodes plus the primary tumor, profiled for both Treg and Tconv subsets.

The library was built by means of bulk RNA-seq. TCRdb names Illumina HiSeq 2500 as the instrument used. Per the source publication's procedure: In the separate targeted TCR-seq dataset, CDR3 sequences were extracted from raw reads and quantified using MiXCR version 2.1.5 with default parameters. In the separate targeted TCR-seq dataset, TCR-beta clones were defined by the combination of V gene, J gene and CDR3 sequence. In the separate targeted TCR-seq dataset, clones with fewer than three counts were first removed, after which only the 90% most strongly expressed clones per sample were kept. In the separate targeted TCR-seq dataset, Treg-Tconv overlap was calculated per tissue as the number of shared clones divided by the total number of Treg clones, multiplied by 100. Clones were called with MiXCR by TCRdb after fastp trimmed the public reads at Q25, and only in-frame beta chains were retained. Identical CDR3 protein sequences are pooled into one entry, listed with their most common genes and DNA. Clone size and V and J calls follow TCRdb, not the original study. The sample data list about 2,600 distinct CDR3 sequences, and roughly 70% of these were observed just once. The ten largest make up about 7.8% of the sample.

Memory regulatory T cells were isolated by sorting for CD4+ CD45RA- CD25high cells. Each tumor-draining lymph node was classified as non-invaded if metastatic tumor cells were absent and as invaded if metastatic tumor cells were present. Before staining and sorting, T cells were pre-enriched using a Miltenyi Pan T Cell isolation kit. Immunohistochemistry for estrogen receptor, progesterone receptor, HER2 and Ki-67 was used to characterize the primary tumors. Fresh surgical tissue was processed within a few hours after surgery by cutting into small fragments. The tissue fragments were enzymatically digested with Liberase TL plus DNase for about 21 minutes and then passed through a 40-micrometer strainer. After DAPI live/dead staining, cells were sorted on a BD FACS Aria II, reaching roughly 97-99% purity. The sorted cells were lysed in TCL buffer, and a Norgen Single Cell RNA purification kit, including DNase treatment, was used to purify the RNA.

V lost 0 bases and J lost 3 bases; the stretch between them is 11 bases long. The CDR3 has 16 amino acids, counting the end cysteine and phenylalanine. Only the CDR3 portion is preserved as DNA: 48 bases, with reading frame beginning at the first base. According to the germline V gene, CDR1 reads MDHEN and CDR2 reads SYDVKM. Beyond this particular receptor, the publication reports: In the targeted TCR-seq data, Tregs appeared more clonally expanded than Tconvs in all tissues, and both subsets were less diverse in tumor than lymph nodes. The tumor top-100 clone tracking analysis could be carried out in only a couple of patients. Some of the top 100 tumor clones were detected in invaded and non-invaded nodes, suggesting recirculation between tumor and draining nodes. In each tissue, about 12-25% of Treg TCRs were also present in Tconvs, a finding interpreted as suggesting peripheral induction of Tregs. TCRs shared between the Treg and Tconv subsets were regarded as suggesting, but not proving, a common clonal origin. The data could not determine whether Treg conversion took place in a particular organ or whether converted Tregs recirculated between nodes and tumor.

Regarding this clonotype: Its antigen is still unknown. Per-base quality was not reported, and no clone a single base away is much larger than it.

The chain joins TRBV28 to TRBJ2-2; a tentative D match to TRBD1 spans 6 bases. This sequence was found in a female donor with luminal breast cancer. Sequenced: sorted memory Tregs from a lymph node. The meaning of the sample's cell subset or site label: CD45RA-negative sorted CD4+ T cells (memory Tconv or effector/memory Treg). The nucleotides are TGTGCCAGCAGTTTATGGGACAGTTCTCACACCGGGGAGCTGTTTTTT. This codes for CASSLWDSSHTGELFF.